This T cell receptor (beta chain) was recorded in a study of T cell responses to AZD1222 COVID-19 vaccine. Sequenced by immunoSEQ multiplex PCR; TCRdb stores in-frame clones only, minus some. Of 150,000 or so clones detected, about nine tenths appear once; the ten largest clones hold about 4%. V was cut by 4 bases and J by 4 bases, with 8 bases left in between. The CDR3 contains 12 residues. Germline V gives CDR1 SGDLS, CDR2 YYNGEE. The TCR sequence derives from an adult who received the AZD1222 COVID-19 vaccine. The rearrangement uses TRBV9 and TRBJ1-1; D is unresolved. Material: peripheral blood, obtained 28 days after the second AZD1222 dose. CDR3 sequence: CASSPGPTEAFF. The CDR3 DNA reads TGTGCCAGCAGCCCGGGCCCCACTGAAGCTTTCTTT.